A single sample is the source of the 12 T cell receptor beta chains below, sequenced in a study of control samples from healthy donors and cancer patients. The method was immunoSEQ multiplex PCR; TCRdb's version includes in-frame clones alone and lacks a portion of them. This table has roughly 40,000 clones, approximately 90% appearing once. Input material: blood. The receptors come from a woman aged 45 to 65 in good health.

The chain combines TRBV7-9 with TRBJ1-5, with 11 bases that match TRBD1. The CDR3 runs to 14 residues. Per the germline V gene, CDR1 is SEHNR and CDR2 is FQNEAQ (reference sequence). V lost 5 bases to trimming and J lost 7 bases; unmatched junction nucleotides: 4. CDR3 loop: CASSPGQGAQPQHF. Here the CDR3 DNA reads TGTGCCAGCAGCCCCGGACAGGGGGCGCAGCCCCAGCATTTT.

The chain recombines TRBV27 with TRBJ2-1, with 7 bases aligning to TRBD1. In germline, CDR1 is MNHEY, CDR2 SMNVEV (reference sequence). The CDR3 sequence is 15 residues long. With 4 bases clipped from V and 0 bases from J, the junction kept 3 bases outside the gene matches. The CDR3 region is CASSWGQSSYNEQFF. Written as DNA, the CDR3 is TGTGCCAGCAGTTGGGGACAGAGCTCCTACAATGAGCAGTTCTTC.

This chain links TRBV7-9 with TRBJ1-2; D is undetermined. Looked up from germline, CDR1 is SEHNR and CDR2 is FQNEAQ (reference sequence). V was shortened by 0 bases and J by 7 bases, with 6 bases between the two germline ends. The CDR3 sequence is 12 residues long. The CDR3 sequence is CASSLAGGGYTF. The CDR3 DNA reads as TGTGCCAGCAGCTTAGCTGGTGGTGGCTACACCTTC.

The chain has TRBV6-2 or TRBV6-3 and TRBJ2-2, with a weak D call TRBD2 (6 bases). The CDR3 loop spans 19 amino acids. The germline gives CDR1 MNHEY, CDR2 SVGEGT. The ends were cut back, 2 bases at V and 0 bases at J, with 19 bases in the middle. CDR3 nucleotides: TGTGCCAGCAGTTACCCCGGCCTCGGCCGGGACTCGAACACCGGGGAGCTGTTTTTT. Translated: CASSYPGLGRDSNTGELFF.

The CDR3 nucleotides read TGTGCCAGTAGTCCTCCCCAAGTGGGCCCTAATGAAAAACTGTTTTTT. It translates to CASSPPQVGPNEKLFF. The genes are TRBV19 and TRBJ1-4; D not resolved. The V end was cut by 5 bases, the J end by 3 bases, with 16 bases between. The germline V gene has CDR1 LNHDA and CDR2 SQIVND (reference sequence). CDR3 length: 16 amino acids.

CDR3 bases: TGTGCCACCAGCAGAGCCAGGGACAGAGAAAATCAGCCCCAGCATTTT. It translates to CATSRARDRENQPQHF. The V and J genes are TRBV15 and TRBJ1-5; 7 bases match TRBD1. Germline CDR1 is LNHNV and CDR2 is YYDKDF (reference sequence). The V gene end was trimmed by 1 base and the J gene end by 4 bases; junction bases not matched to a gene: 7. The CDR3 is made up of 16 amino acids. The whole variable domain, remainder taken from reference TRBV15 and TRBJ1-5, is DAMVIQNPRYQVTQFGKPVTLSCSQTLNHNVMYWYQQKSSQAPKLLFHYYDKDFNNEADTPDNFQSRRPNTSFCFLDIRSPGLGDTAMYLCATSRARDRENQPQHFGDGTRLSIL.

The chain carries TRBV5-4 and TRBJ1-2, with TRBD1 as a possible D gene (5 bases). The CDR3 runs 12 residues. Trimming stripped 2 bases from V and 8 bases from J, with 10 bases between. Germline loops: CDR1 SGHNT, CDR2 YYREEE (reference sequence). This CDR3 reads CASSFAGDGYTF. CDR3 DNA sequence: TGTGCCAGCAGCTTCGCCGGGGACGGCTACACCTTC.

The rearrangement uses TRBV6-5 and TRBJ2-2; no definite D call. The germline V and J ends were trimmed by 5 bases and 1 base, with 8 bases remaining between them. The CDR3 totals 14 residues. In germline, CDR1 is MNHEY, CDR2 SVGAGI. The CDR3 DNA sequence: TGTGCCAGCAGTAGGCAACTGAACACCGGGGAGCTGTTTTTT. Translating gives CASSRQLNTGELFF.

The CDR3 DNA reads TGTGCCAGCAGTATACACGAGACCCAGTACTTC. Its translation: CASSIHETQYF. The chain links TRBV2 to TRBJ2-5; D is uncertain. The CDR3 covers 11 residues. The V gene lost 5 bases and the J gene lost 5 bases, with 6 bases spanning the gap. From germline, CDR1 is SNHLY and CDR2 FYNNEI.

The gene calls are TRBV6-5 and TRBJ2-7; TRBD2 agrees at 9 bases. J was trimmed by 2 bases and V by 0 bases; bases with no gene match: 2. Germline loops: CDR1 MNHEY, CDR2 SVGAGI. The CDR3 extends over 15 amino acids. This chain's CDR3 is CASSYSLAGTYEQYF. The CDR3 bases are TGTGCCAGCAGTTACTCGCTAGCGGGGACCTACGAGCAGTACTTC.

The chain recombines TRBV29-1 with TRBJ1-5; D is possibly TRBD1 (5 bases). This CDR3 comprises 13 residues. Trimming removed 5 bases at V and 3 bases at J, with 11 bases between. Germline-derived CDR1 and CDR2 are SQVTM and ANQGSEA. The CDR3 coding sequence is TGCAGCGTTCGGCCCGGGGCCAATCAGCCCCAGCATTTT. Its protein is CSVRPGANQPQHF.

This clone appeared once. The chain joins TRBV6-5 to TRBJ2-5, with TRBD1 identical over 9 bases. CDR3 length: 13 residues. The V and J ends lost 6 bases and 4 bases, in that order; junction bases with no gene match: 3. Per the germline V gene, CDR1 is MNHEY and CDR2 is SVGAGI. In nucleotides, the CDR3 is TGTGCCAGCAGGACAGGGGGGGTAGAGACCCAGTACTTC. Amino acids: CASRTGGVETQYF.